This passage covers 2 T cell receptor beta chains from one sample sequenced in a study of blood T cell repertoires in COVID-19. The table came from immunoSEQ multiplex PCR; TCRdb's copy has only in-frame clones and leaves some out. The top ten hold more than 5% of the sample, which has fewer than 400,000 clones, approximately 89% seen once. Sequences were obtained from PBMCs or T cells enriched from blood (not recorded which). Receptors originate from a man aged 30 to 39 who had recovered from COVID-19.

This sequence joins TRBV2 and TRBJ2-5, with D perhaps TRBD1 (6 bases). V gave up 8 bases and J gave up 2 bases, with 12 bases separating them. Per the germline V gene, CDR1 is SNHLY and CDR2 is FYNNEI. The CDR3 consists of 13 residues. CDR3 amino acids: CASRDTSQETQYF. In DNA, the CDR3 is TGTGCCAGCCGGGACACTAGTCAAGAGACCCAGTACTTC.

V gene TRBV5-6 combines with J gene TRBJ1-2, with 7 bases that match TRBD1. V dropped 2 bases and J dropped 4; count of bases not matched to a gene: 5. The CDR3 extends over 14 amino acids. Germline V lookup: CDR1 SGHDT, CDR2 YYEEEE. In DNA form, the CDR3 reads TGTGCCAGCAGCTTCGGGACAGAGACCTATGGCTACACCTTC. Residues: CASSFGTETYGYTF.